These 15 T cell receptor beta chains came from one sample sequenced in a study of blood T cell repertoires in COVID-19. The repertoire was sequenced with immunoSEQ multiplex PCR; TCRdb's copy has only in-frame clones and lacks some. The sample shows over 85,000 clones, about 85% of them seen only once. Sequencing used peripheral blood. The source is a man aged 45 to 65 with acute or convalescent COVID-19.

The chain combines TRBV29-1 with TRBJ2-7; possible D gene TRBD2, 6 bases. CDR1 and CDR2 from the germline V gene are SQVTM and ANQGSEA. The CDR3 runs to 15 residues. Trimming removed 3 bases at V and 4 bases at J, with 19 bases between. CDR3 in amino acids: CSVEGQKEGYYEQYF. The CDR3 DNA sequence: TGCAGCGTTGAGGGCCAGAAGGAGGGCTATTACGAGCAGTACTTC.

The chain joins TRBV27 to TRBJ2-7; possible D gene TRBD1, 7 bases. Germline lookup yields CDR1 MNHEY and CDR2 SMNVEV (reference sequence). CDR3 length: 14 residues. Trimming left V 4 bases short and J 2 bases short, with 12 bases between. This CDR3 is CASSYFRGAYEQYF. CDR3 nucleotide sequence: TGTGCCAGCAGTTACTTCAGGGGGGCCTACGAGCAGTACTTC.

The chain couples TRBV29-1 to TRBJ1-2; 7 bases are shared with TRBD1. The CDR3 spans 13 residues. V shed 4 bases, J shed 1 base, and the junction held 3 bases outside the gene matches. In germline, CDR1 is SQVTM, CDR2 ANQGSEA. For the CDR3, the DNA is TGCAGCGTTGGGGGACAGCTTAACTATGGCTACACCTTC. Protein sequence: CSVGGQLNYGYTF.

The chain joins TRBV4-1 to TRBJ2-1; 12 bases align to TRBD2. Germline CDR1 MGHRA, CDR2 YSYEKL. The CDR3 sequence is 16 residues long. V trimming: 4 bases; J trimming: 5 bases; junction bases outside the gene matches: 6. In DNA form, the CDR3 reads TGCGCCAGCAGCCGGATTCTAGCGGGGGGGGACAATGAGCAGTTCTTC. Its translation: CASSRILAGGDNEQFF.

The V gene is TRBV4-2, the J gene TRBJ2-1, with 15 bases lining up with TRBD2. CDR3 length: 19 amino acids. Germline V CDR1 and CDR2: LGHNA, YNFKEQ. V gave up 1 base and J gave up 8 bases; unmatched junction bases: 12. CDR3 region: CASSQVGTSGRKGNDEQFF. Written as DNA, the CDR3 is TGTGCCAGCAGCCAAGTCGGGACTAGCGGGAGGAAGGGGAACGATGAGCAGTTCTTC.

The rearrangement joins TRBV5-1 to TRBJ2-4; the match to TRBD1 covers 9 bases. This CDR3 is built from 18 residues. CDR1 is SGHRS and CDR2 is YFSETQ in the germline V gene. J gave up 0 bases and V 4 bases, and 11 bases lay outside the gene matches. CDR3 sequence: CASSQGQGVMGAKNIQYF. CDR3 coding DNA: TGCGCCAGCAGCCAGGGACAGGGAGTAATGGGAGCCAAAAACATTCAGTACTTC.

The V gene is TRBV5-1, the J gene TRBJ2-6; the match to TRBD1 covers 11 bases. The CDR3 length is 19 residues. The J segment lost 0 bases and the V segment lost 0 bases, leaving 5 bases of the junction unmatched. CDR1 SGHRS and CDR2 YFSETQ come from the germline V gene. The CDR3 protein is CASSLAGTGGYSGANVLTF. CDR3 nucleotide sequence: TGCGCCAGCAGCTTGGCTGGGACAGGGGGTTACTCTGGGGCCAACGTCCTGACTTTC. Variable domain in full (rest from reference TRBV5-1 and TRBJ2-6): KAGVTQTPRYLIKTRGQQVTLSCSPISGHRSVSWYQQTPGQGLQFLFEYFSETQRNKGNFPGRFSGRQFSNSRSEMNVSTLELGDSALYLCASSLAGTGGYSGANVLTFGAGSRLTVL.

The chain uses TRBV28 and TRBJ1-5; 10 bases are shared with TRBD1. The junction had 5 bases not matched to a gene; V was cut back by 1 base and J by 5 bases. The length of the CDR3 is 16 residues. Per the germline V gene, CDR1 is MDHEN and CDR2 is SYDVKM. The CDR3 reads CASSLFRQGADQPQHF. For the CDR3, the DNA is TGTGCCAGCAGTTTATTCCGACAGGGGGCCGATCAGCCCCAGCATTTT.

J is TRBJ2-7 and V is TRBV20-1, with 11 nucleotides matching TRBD2. The CDR3 is made up of 14 amino acids. Germline V gene sequence: CDR1 DFQATT, CDR2 SNEGSKA (reference sequence). V lost 3 bases to trimming and J lost 5 bases; unmatched junction nucleotides: 6. CDR3 DNA sequence: TGCAGTGCTAGTACTAGCGGGAGTGTGGACGAGCAGTACTTC. Amino acid sequence: CSASTSGSVDEQYF.

The gene calls are TRBV9 and TRBJ2-3; 9 bases fit TRBD2. Germline V gene sequence: CDR1 SGDLS, CDR2 YYNGEE. J was trimmed by 0 bases and V by 4 bases; bases with no gene match: 6. The CDR3 extends over 16 amino acids. This chain's CDR3 is CASSYGLALSTDTQYF. The CDR3 bases are TGTGCCAGCAGCTATGGACTAGCGTTAAGCACAGATACGCAGTATTTT.

The V call is TRBV2, the J call TRBJ2-7, with TRBD1 identical over 9 bases. Germline V gene data show CDR1 as SNHLY and CDR2 as FYNNEI. The CDR3 totals 14 residues. Unmatched junction bases numbered 10, after V lost 7 bases and J lost 6 bases. Here the CDR3 reads CASTGGTGSSEQYF. As DNA, the CDR3 is TGTGCCAGCACGGGCGGGACAGGGTCATCCGAGCAGTACTTC.

This rearrangement joins TRBV7-9 to TRBJ2-7; 7 bases agree with TRBD1. The junction had 10 bases not matched to a gene; V was cut back by 5 bases and J by 0 bases. Germline V lookup: CDR1 SEHNR, CDR2 FQNEAQ (reference sequence). The CDR3 consists of 16 residues. The CDR3 DNA is TGTGCCAGCAGCGAAATATACAGGGGTGGCTCCTACGAGCAGTACTTC. Translated, it gives CASSEIYRGGSYEQYF.

This clone was seen a handful of times. The gene calls are TRBV9 and TRBJ2-1; 14 positions agree with TRBD2. Trimming removed 3 bases from V and 7 bases from J; junction bases left unmatched: 6. CDR1 and CDR2 (germline): SGDLS, YYNGEE. The CDR3 spans 16 residues. The CDR3 sequence: CASSAQGLAGANEQFF. The CDR3 DNA sequence: TGTGCCAGCAGCGCCCAGGGACTAGCGGGAGCAAATGAGCAGTTCTTC.

This clone was detected only a few times. The rearrangement uses TRBV21-1 and TRBJ2-5; TRBD1, the table's D call, was not compared with the DNA. TRBV21-1 is termed a pseudogene. CDR3 length: 17 residues. The DNA of the CDR3 is TGTGCCAGCAGCAAAGAGGAAAGGGGGCAGCTACGAGAGACCCAGTACTTC. Protein product: CASSKEERGQLRETQYF.

This chain connects TRBV11-2 to TRBJ1-3; TRBD1 matches 7 bases. V gave up 5 bases and J gave up 15 bases; unmatched junction bases: 13. The CDR3 sequence is 13 residues long. From germline, CDR1 is SGHAT and CDR2 FQNNGV. CDR3 nucleotides: TGTGCCAGCAGCACAAGGTTTATGGGACAGACATATTTT. Translated, it gives CASSTRFMGQTYF.